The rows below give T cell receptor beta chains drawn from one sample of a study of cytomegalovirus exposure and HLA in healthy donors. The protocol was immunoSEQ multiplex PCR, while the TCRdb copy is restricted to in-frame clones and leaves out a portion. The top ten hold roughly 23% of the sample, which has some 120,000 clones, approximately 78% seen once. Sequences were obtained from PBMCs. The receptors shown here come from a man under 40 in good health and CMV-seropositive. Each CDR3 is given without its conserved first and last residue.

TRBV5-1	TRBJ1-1	ASSIQGDAF
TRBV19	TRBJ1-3	ASITMSSGGSGNTIY
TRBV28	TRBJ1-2	ASSPSGTGMTGYGYT
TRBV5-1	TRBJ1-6	ASSLAVDRESPLH
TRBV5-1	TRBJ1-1	ASSFGDTGGNTEAF
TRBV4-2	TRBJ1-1	ASSQSGQGNTEAF
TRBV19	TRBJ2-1	ASSMFLASSYNEQF
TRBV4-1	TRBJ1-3	ASSQMTGVRSGNTIY
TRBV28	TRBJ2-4	ASSYPRQGGNIQY
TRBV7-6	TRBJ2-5	ASSSSGETQY
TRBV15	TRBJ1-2	ATSRTGGVSANYGYT
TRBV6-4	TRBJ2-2	ASSEYERSGELF
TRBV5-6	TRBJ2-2	ASSLGGQGAGELF
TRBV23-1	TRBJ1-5	ASSQGTGGWSNQPQH
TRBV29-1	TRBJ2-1	SVSGSSSYNEQF
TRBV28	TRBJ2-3	ASMTSGGSDTQY
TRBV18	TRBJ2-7	ASSPLDGSSYEQY
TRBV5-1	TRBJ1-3	ASSQSGQGNTIY
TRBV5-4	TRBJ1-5	ASSLGGYQPQH
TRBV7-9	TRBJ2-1	ASSTRLAAFSYNEQF
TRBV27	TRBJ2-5	ASSLFPTEETQY
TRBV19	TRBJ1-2	ASRPAGGSNYGYT